This T cell receptor beta chain was identified in a study of human T cells and chemical hapten exposure. It was from unfractionated whole blood that total RNA was extracted. Trimming took 6 bases from V and 0 from J, leaving 14 bases between them. There are 16 residues in the CDR3. Per germline, CDR1 MNHNS and CDR2 SASEGT. This clonotype was recorded many times. One entry per CDR3 protein, called by TCRdb with MiXCR from the 5' RACE reads. The sample includes 110,000 to 150,000 distinct CDR3 sequences, 3.5% to 5% of them seen just once. V is TRBV6-1 and J is TRBJ1-4; TRBD1 might be the D (6 bases). The source of this sequence is a female donor in good health. The CDR3 sequence is CASRRGQDATNEKLFF. The CDR3 region has the DNA TGTGCCAGCAGGCGGGGACAAGATGCAACTAATGAAAAACTGTTTTTT.